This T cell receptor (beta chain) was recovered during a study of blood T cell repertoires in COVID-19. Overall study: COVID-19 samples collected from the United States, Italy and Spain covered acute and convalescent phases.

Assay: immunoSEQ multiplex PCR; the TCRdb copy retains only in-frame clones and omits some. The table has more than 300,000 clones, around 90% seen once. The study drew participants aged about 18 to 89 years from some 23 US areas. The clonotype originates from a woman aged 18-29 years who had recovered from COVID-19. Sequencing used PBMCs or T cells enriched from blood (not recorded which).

CDR3: CAIGWTDSGNTIYF. CDR3 DNA: TGTGCCATCGGTTGGACAGACTCTGGAAACACCATATATTTT. V and J are TRBV10-3 and TRBJ1-3; D possibly corresponds to TRBD1 (6 bases). The CDR3 sequence is 14 residues long. Per the germline V gene, CDR1 is ENHRY and CDR2 is SYGVKD. Trimming left V 8 bases short and J 0 bases short, with 11 bases between.